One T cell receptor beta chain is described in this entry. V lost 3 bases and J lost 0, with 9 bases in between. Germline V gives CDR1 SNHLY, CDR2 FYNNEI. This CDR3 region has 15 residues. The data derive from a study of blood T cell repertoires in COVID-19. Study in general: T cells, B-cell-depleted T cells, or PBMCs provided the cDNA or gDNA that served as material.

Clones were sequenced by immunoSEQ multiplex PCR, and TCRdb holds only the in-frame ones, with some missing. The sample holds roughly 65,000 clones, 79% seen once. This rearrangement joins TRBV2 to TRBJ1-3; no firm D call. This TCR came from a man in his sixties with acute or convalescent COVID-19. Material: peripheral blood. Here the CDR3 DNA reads TGTGCCAGCAGTGAGGAACAGACCTCTGGAAACACCATATATTTT. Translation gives CASSEEQTSGNTIYF. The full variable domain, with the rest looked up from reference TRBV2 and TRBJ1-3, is EPEVTQTPSHQVTQMGQEVILRCVPISNHLYFYWYRQILGQKVEFLVSFYNNEISEKSEIFDDQFSVERPDGSNFTLKIRSTKLEDSAMYFCASSEEQTSGNTIYFGEGSWLTVV.